This T cell receptor beta chain originates from a study of OX40 agonist ivuxolimab in advanced cancers. Broadly, across the study: Ivuxolimab, which targeted the costimulatory receptor OX40 (CD134), was an agonistic, fully human IgG2 monoclonal antibody. Intravenous ivuxolimab was administered to patients every 2 weeks at six dose levels: 0.01, 0.1, 0.3, 1.5, 3 and 10 mg/kg. Of the approximately 54 dose-escalation patients, hepatocellular carcinoma was present in about 19, melanoma in approximately 15, renal cell carcinoma in 9 and head and neck cancer in 9. A male proportion of 82.7% and a mean age of 60 years, ranging from roughly 23 to 85, were recorded for the dose-escalation cohort. Prior anti-PD-1, anti-PD-L1 or anti-CTLA-4 therapy was permitted, and checkpoint inhibitors had been received by less than 45% of dose-escalation patients. Partial responses occurred in three dose-escalation patients, of whom one had hepatocellular carcinoma and two had cutaneous melanoma. The point of sequencing TCRbeta in the periphery was to test whether ivuxolimab changed TCR sequence diversity and drove clonal T-cell expansion. The paper covers the monotherapy dose-escalation part of the phase I ivuxolimab trial, which included N = 52 patients. General study outcomes and caveats: At doses of 0.1 to 3.0 mg/kg, clonal expansion of both CD4+ and CD8+ blood T cells was observed from baseline to week 6. Low levels of normalized T-cell clonal expansion were also seen in some nonresponding patients. In partial responders in the 0.1-3.0 mg/kg groups, normalized peripheral clonal expansion was found to be among the lowest, especially among CD8+ T cells. After ivuxolimab, more expanded clones were found on average in CD8+ T cells than in CD4+ T cells. The antigen specificity of the peripheral T cells that underwent clonal expansion was not determined.

Genomic DNA was isolated from the sorted cells so that the TCRbeta CDR3 region could be sequenced. The immunoSEQ Assay was used for sequencing of TCRbeta CDR3 regions. TCRdb took over this immuneACCESS table, retaining in-frame rearrangements with V and J assigned. Such tables are incomplete; in checked studies, under half of the missing clones stem from an unresolved V gene, and the remainder is unexplained. The table for this sample lists about 58,000 clones; over 80% of them were counted only once. The ten largest make up 3% to 4% of the sample. As concerns this clone: It lacks a known antigen. No base-level quality is on record; no much larger clone is a single base apart.

Counted from cysteine to phenylalanine, this CDR3 has 16 amino acids. Only CDR3 DNA remains: 48 bases, in frame from the first base. CDR1 and CDR2 were assigned from the germline V gene as MRHNA and SNTAGT. V is cut by 5 bases and J by 3 bases, and the space between the germline ends is 14 bases. The trial excluded patients who had a history of autoimmune disease or who were on systemic immunosuppression. In every dose cohort, peripheral blood was drawn for TCR sequencing at baseline, cycle 4 day 1, and cycle 7 day 1. Samples were obtained from an open-label, multicenter, first-in-human phase I dose-escalation trial of ivuxolimab. The trial enrolled adults with locally advanced or metastatic head and neck squamous cell, hepatocellular, melanoma or renal cell carcinoma. Before TCR sequencing, CD4+ T cells and CD8+ T cells from peripheral blood were sorted into separate populations.

The rearrangement joined TRBV6-4 to TRBJ2-6; TRBD1 is a weak D gene call, 5 bases matching. The source is an adult with an advanced solid tumor such as melanoma, head and neck, liver or kidney cancer. The sample was CD4+ or CD8+ T cells sorted from blood, taken in a trial of the OX40 agonist ivuxolimab. The CDR3 region reads CASSLNPGIGANVLTF. The nucleotide sequence is given as TGTGCCAGCAGTCTAAATCCAGGGATTGGGGCCAACGTCCTGACTTTC.